Below, 30 T cell receptor beta chains from the same sample are listed, as sequenced in a study of cytomegalovirus exposure and HLA in healthy donors. 13 Jbeta primers and 60 Vbeta primers were used for the PCR. Assay: immunoSEQ multiplex PCR; the TCRdb copy retains only in-frame clones and omits some. The repertoire holds about 190,000 clones, with 84% as singletons. The sequenced sample consisted of PBMCs. Source of these receptors: a boy aged 5-17 years in good health and CMV-seronegative.

DNA of the CDR3: TGTGCCAGCAAAGAGGGAGTGGTAGTTCAGCCCCAGCATTTT. Translated: CASKEGVVVQPQHF. The V gene is TRBV6-1, the J gene TRBJ1-5; D gene unclear. Between the trimmed V and J ends, which lost 7 bases and 6 bases, there was a span of 16 bases. The V gene's germline CDR1 is MNHNS and CDR2 SASEGT. The CDR3 loop spans 14 amino acids.

The chain employs TRBV9 and TRBJ2-7; 7 bases are a match to TRBD1. The CDR3 covers 15 residues. The germline gives CDR1 SGDLS, CDR2 YYNGEE. Trimming cost V 0 bases and J 1 base; bases outside gene matches: 4. DNA for the CDR3: TGTGCCAGCAGCGTAGCCGGGGACAGATCCTACGAGCAGTACTTC. Translation: CASSVAGDRSYEQYF.

This chain connects TRBV28 to TRBJ2-3; tentative D call: TRBD2 (5 bases). CDR1 and CDR2 from the germline V gene are MDHEN and SYDVKM. The V end lost 4 bases, the J end lost 4 bases, and 18 bases lay between the germline ends. CDR3 length: 16 residues. CDR3 residues: CASSSRRAVVPDTQYF. CDR3 DNA: TGTGCCAGCAGTTCACGTCGAGCGGTCGTCCCAGATACGCAGTATTTT.

The chain recombines TRBV4-1 with TRBJ1-5; 7 bases line up with TRBD1. The J segment lost 6 bases and the V segment lost 3 bases, leaving 5 bases of the junction unmatched. This CDR3 comprises 14 residues. Germline V gene lookup returns CDR1 MGHRA and CDR2 YSYEKL. CDR3 sequence: CASSQSDRAQPQHF. The CDR3 region has the DNA TGCGCCAGCAGCCAGTCAGACAGGGCTCAGCCCCAGCATTTT.

This chain connects TRBV7-6 to TRBJ2-2; D is unclear. V lost 7 bases and J lost 4, with 10 bases in between. The CDR3 runs 13 residues. Germline lookup yields CDR1 SGHVS and CDR2 FNYEAQ. The CDR3 loop reads CASNPPGTGELFF. The CDR3 bases are TGTGCCAGCAACCCCCCGGGCACCGGGGAGCTGTTTTTT.

As regards this clone: A read error may produce the germline difference seen at one junction end. The rearrangement joins TRBV13 to TRBJ1-4; 7 positions agree with TRBD1. The CDR3 runs 12 residues. The V gene's germline CDR1 is PRHDT and CDR2 FYEKMQ (reference sequence). The CDR3 DNA is TGTGCCAGCAGCTTTAACAGGGGCGACCCCAGATTT. As protein: CASSFNRGDPRF.

The V call is TRBV7-2, the J call TRBJ1-4; D is ambiguous. CDR1 and CDR2 (germline): SGHTA, FQGNSA. V shed 2 bases and J shed 5 bases, with 18 bases lying between them. The CDR3 runs to 17 residues. The CDR3 DNA reads as TGTGCCAGCAGCTTACCCCTTGTGAGAGAGAGGAATGAAAAACTGTTTTTT. This encodes CASSLPLVRERNEKLFF.

V is TRBV28 and J is TRBJ2-3; maybe TRBD1 (6 bases). The length of the CDR3 is 16 residues. From germline, CDR1 is MDHEN and CDR2 SYDVKM. V was pared by 2 bases and J by 0 bases, with 12 bases between. CDR3 sequence: CASSLDGGGSTDTQYF. The DNA for the CDR3 is TGTGCCAGCAGTTTAGATGGGGGCGGGAGCACAGATACGCAGTATTTT.

The V and J genes are TRBV10-3 and TRBJ1-2; the D is unclear. Germline loops: CDR1 ENHRY, CDR2 SYGVKD. This CDR3 region has 13 residues. Trimming pared 1 base from V and 3 bases from J, leaving 6 bases between. DNA of the CDR3: TGTGCCATCAGTGAGTATAGCGACTATGGCTACACCTTC. Its translation is CAISEYSDYGYTF.

For the CDR3, the DNA is TGTGCCAGCAGGTCAGGGGTGCTGAATAATTCACCCCTCCACTTT. This sequence encodes CASRSGVLNNSPLHF. The rearrangement joins TRBV2 to TRBJ1-6; maybe TRBD1 (6 bases). Deletions cut 6 bases from V and 5 bases from J, with 14 bases between. CDR1 and CDR2 (germline): SNHLY, FYNNEI. The CDR3 is 15 residues long.

This chain uses TRBV7-8 with TRBJ2-1; tentatively, D is TRBD2 (6 bases). V lost 1 base and J lost 8, with 9 bases in between. The CDR3 sequence is 13 residues long. Germline CDR1 is SGHVS and CDR2 is FQNEAQ. CDR3 amino acids: CASSLGLGYEQFF. The CDR3 region has the DNA TGTGCCAGCAGCTTAGGACTAGGTTATGAGCAGTTCTTC.

In DNA form, the CDR3 reads TGCAGCGCCTCCGGCACAGGGGGTGAAAAACTGTTTTTT. Amino acids: CSASGTGGEKLFF. The chain combines TRBV29-1 with TRBJ1-4, with 8 bases fitting TRBD1. The germline V gene encodes CDR1 SQVTM and CDR2 ANQGSEA. The CDR3 runs 13 residues. Germline trimming cut 7 bases from V and 7 bases from J; bases unmatched to any gene: 8. The full variable domain, its missing parts supplied by reference TRBV29-1 and TRBJ1-4, is SAVISQKPSRDICQRGTSLTIQCQVDSQVTMMFWYRQQPGQSLTLIATANQGSEATYESGFVIDKFPISRPNLTFSTLTVSNMSPEDSSIYLCSASGTGGEKLFFGSGTQLSVL.

In its sample, this clone was seen once. This chain links TRBV2 with TRBJ1-3, with D uncertain. The germline gives CDR1 SNHLY, CDR2 FYNNEI. The germline V and J ends were trimmed by 3 bases and 0 bases, with 6 bases remaining between them. The CDR3 consists of 14 residues. CDR3 DNA: TGTGCCAGCAGTGAGGAGAGCTCTGGAAACACCATATATTTT. Translating it yields CASSEESSGNTIYF.

This clone was observed a handful of times. The chain carries TRBV4-3 and TRBJ2-7; TRBD2 agrees at 11 bases. The CDR3 length is 15 residues. Germline trimming cut 1 base from V and 4 bases from J; bases unmatched to any gene: 3. Germline values: CDR1 LGHNA, CDR2 YSLEER. The CDR3 nucleotides are TGCGCCAGCAGCCAAGTAGCGGGGGGGCCTTACGAGCAGTACTTC. Residues: CASSQVAGGPYEQYF.

V gene TRBV7-2 combines with J gene TRBJ1-5; 7 positions agree with TRBD1. Germline CDR1 SGHTA, CDR2 FQGNSA. V dropped 1 base and J dropped 4; count of bases not matched to a gene: 4. The CDR3 has 15 residues. CDR3 residues: CASSLVPGQNQPQHF. The CDR3, as DNA: TGTGCCAGCAGCTTAGTGCCGGGACAGAATCAGCCCCAGCATTTT.

This clone is a singleton in its sample. V usage is TRBV30 and J usage is TRBJ1-4; TRBD1 matches at 8 bases. This CDR3 spans 14 amino acids. The junction had 8 bases not matched to a gene; V was cut back by 5 bases and J by 6 bases. Germline V gene sequence: CDR1 GTSNPN, CDR2 SVGIG (reference sequence). Here the CDR3 reads CAWAQGASHEKLFF. Written as DNA, the CDR3 is TGTGCCTGGGCCCAGGGGGCGAGTCATGAAAAACTGTTTTTT.

The chain recombines TRBV28 with TRBJ2-7; possibly TRBD1 for D (6 bases). The CDR3 extends over 15 amino acids. Between the trimmed V and J ends, which lost 6 bases and 0 bases, there was a span of 15 bases. Germline V lookup: CDR1 MDHEN, CDR2 SYDVKM. CDR3 nucleotide sequence: TGTGCCAGCAGCCACGACAGGTACTCCTCCTACGAGCAGTACTTC. Translating gives CASSHDRYSSYEQYF.

This rearrangement joins TRBV5-6 to TRBJ2-7; possibly TRBD2 for D (6 bases). V shed 1 base and J shed 2 bases, with 16 bases lying between them. Germline CDR1 SGHDT, CDR2 YYEEEE. This CDR3 has 16 residues. DNA for the CDR3: TGTGCCAGCAGCTTGAGCCTTGAAGCGGGTCCCTACGAGCAGTACTTC. Translation gives CASSLSLEAGPYEQYF.

In regard to this clone: One junction end does not reproduce the germline sequence, and a read error may be involved. CDR3 nucleotides: TGTTCCAGCAGCTTATCGGGGGGGCGAAACCCTGAAGCTTTCTTT. It encodes CSSSLSGGRNPEAFF. This rearrangement joins TRBV7-9 to TRBJ1-1; TRBD1 is a possible D gene (6 bases). The CDR3 is made up of 15 amino acids. Germline assignment: CDR1 SEHNR and CDR2 FQNEAQ (reference sequence).

This clone has a handful of counts. The chain employs TRBV6-7 and TRBJ2-1, with a weak D call TRBD2 (6 bases). TRBV6-7 is sorted into the ORF group, with uncertain function. CDR3 length: 17 amino acids. Trimming shortened V by 2 bases and J by 4 bases, and 18 bases separated the two germline ends. Written as DNA, the CDR3 is TGTGCCAGCAGTTACCCCTCTACCGGGAGACTGTACAATGAGCAGTTCTTC. The encoded protein is CASSYPSTGRLYNEQFF.

The chain employs TRBV2 and TRBJ2-1; maybe TRBD2 (5 bases). This CDR3 has 15 residues. Between the trimmed V and J ends, which lost 1 base and 7 bases, there was a span of 14 bases. Per the germline V gene, CDR1 is SNHLY and CDR2 is FYNNEI. The CDR3 DNA sequence: TGTGCCAGCAGTGAAGTAGGACTGGACGATAATGAGCAGTTCTTC. This sequence encodes CASSEVGLDDNEQFF.

CDR3 nucleotide sequence: TGTGCCAGCAGCAGAATTGGACACCTTGAAGCTTTCTTT. It codes for CASSRIGHLEAFF. The chain recombines TRBV21-1 with TRBJ1-1; TRBD1 is the table's D call and was not checked against the DNA. TRBV21-1 is shown as a pseudogene. The CDR3 has 13 amino acids.

J is TRBJ2-2 and V is TRBV7-6; 7 bases are shared with TRBD2. J was trimmed by 8 bases and V by 0 bases; bases with no gene match: 6. Per germline, CDR1 SGHVS and CDR2 FNYEAQ. CDR3 length: 15 amino acids. The CDR3 reads CASSLAAGVIGELFF. CDR3 nucleotide sequence: TGTGCCAGCAGCTTAGCGGCGGGGGTAATTGGGGAGCTGTTTTTT.

The genes are TRBV27 and TRBJ1-1; TRBD1 matches at 9 bases. Trimming at V came to 5 bases and at J to 1 base, leaving 11 bases not matched to a gene. Germline V lookup: CDR1 MNHEY, CDR2 SMNVEV (reference sequence). This CDR3 spans 17 amino acids. CDR3 residues: CASSLWGTGRGNTEAFF. Written as DNA, the CDR3 is TGTGCCAGCAGTCTATGGGGGACAGGGAGGGGGAACACTGAAGCTTTCTTT.

This chain links TRBV10-3 with TRBJ1-1; a possible D gene is TRBD1 (5 bases). The CDR3 consists of 13 residues. V was shortened by 6 bases and J by 1 base, with 9 bases between the two germline ends. The V gene's germline CDR1 is ENHRY and CDR2 SYGVKD. CDR3 region: CAIRPQGNTEAFF. The CDR3 DNA reads as TGTGCCATCAGACCCCAGGGGAACACTGAAGCTTTCTTT.

The chain joins TRBV9 to TRBJ2-5; 8 nucleotides line up with TRBD2. The germline CDR1 and CDR2 sequences are SGDLS and YYNGEE. The CDR3 has 15 amino acids. The V gene end was trimmed by 4 bases and the J gene end by 4 bases; junction bases not matched to a gene: 9. DNA for the CDR3: TGTGCCAGCAGCCCCGGACTAGCAGTGGTAGAGACCCAGTACTTC. It translates to CASSPGLAVVETQYF.

V is TRBV2 and J is TRBJ2-1; 7 bases fit TRBD2. The germline gives CDR1 SNHLY, CDR2 FYNNEI. V gave up 6 bases and J gave up 6 bases; unmatched junction bases: 11. The CDR3 sequence is 15 residues long. The DNA of the CDR3 is TGTGCCAGCAGCCCCGGGAGGTACTCCAGCAATGAGCAGTTCTTC. Translation: CASSPGRYSSNEQFF.

A few counts support this clone. The J gene is TRBJ2-7, the V gene TRBV7-2, with D maybe TRBD2 (6 bases). The CDR3 runs to 15 residues. V lost 0 bases, J lost 4 bases, and 13 bases lay in between. CDR1 SGHTA and CDR2 FQGNSA come from the germline V gene. CDR3 bases: TGTGCCAGCAGCTTAGCCGGAGGGAGTGATTACGAGCAGTACTTC. Translated, it gives CASSLAGGSDYEQYF.

There are a few counts of this clone. The chain uses TRBV7-9 and TRBJ1-5; maybe TRBD1 (6 bases). The CDR3 contains 14 residues. Germline CDR1 reads SEHNR; CDR2 reads FQNEAQ (reference sequence). The V end lost 5 bases, the J end lost 1 base, and 9 bases lay between the germline ends. CDR3 amino acids: CASSLGQSNQPQHF. CDR3 in DNA: TGTGCCAGCAGCCTAGGACAGAGCAATCAGCCCCAGCATTTT.

This chain uses TRBV9 with TRBJ1-4; a possible D gene is TRBD1 (6 bases). Trimming took off 0 bases at V and 7 bases at J, with 13 bases between the two ends. Germline V gene data show CDR1 as SGDLS and CDR2 as YYNGEE. This CDR3 comprises 15 residues. The CDR3 DNA is TGTGCCAGCAGCGTAGCAGGGTTCAGGGGTGAAAAACTGTTTTTT. It is translated as CASSVAGFRGEKLFF.